What follows describes a single T cell receptor (beta chain). Patients in Seattle were enrolled during active infection, then followed longitudinally. This sample is part of a study of blood T cell repertoires in COVID-19. Looking at the study overall: The United States, Italy and Spain were the sources of the acute and convalescent COVID-19 samples.

V was trimmed by 6 bases and J by 7 bases, leaving 16 bases between them. The germline V gene encodes CDR1 WNHNN and CDR2 SYGVQD (reference sequence). The CDR3 sequence is 14 residues long. The authors' processing: Researchers report that nucleated cell counts were estimated from reference gene primer amplification. Produced via immunoSEQ multiplex PCR; TCRdb's table is partial and in-frame only. For V, J and clone size, that table is used; D and trimming come from the DNA. The sample contains roughly 200,000 clones, under 85% of which appear only once. The chain employs TRBV10-1 and TRBJ1-5; the D is unclear. The TCR originated in a woman older than 75 with COVID-19, enrolled during active disease. Sequenced input: peripheral blood. The CDR3 region is CASSSNERYQPQHF. The CDR3 DNA is TGCGCCAGCAGCAGTAACGAGAGGTACCAGCCCCAGCATTTT.